These T cell receptor beta chains were read from a single sample in a study of cytomegalovirus exposure and HLA in healthy donors. This table comes from immunoSEQ multiplex PCR, and its TCRdb copy is limited to in-frame clones, with some not included. The table lists a few hundred thousand clones, more than 80% of them singletons. The sample was PBMCs. These receptor sequences come from a man aged 25 to 45 in good health and CMV-seronegative. Both conserved end residues are part of each CDR3. Each record gives: clone size, V gene, D gene, J gene, CDR3 protein, CDR3 DNA. D genes are given only for firm matches. The size field is filled for only some rows; it gives once, few, many or a size class.

>few|TRBV5-6|TRBD1|TRBJ1-6
CASSSDRGTSPLHF
TGTGCCAGCAGCTCAGACAGGGGGACTTCACCCCTCCACTTT
>-|TRBV6-1|TRBD1|TRBJ1-3
CASGTGGLGSAIYF
TGTGCCAGCGGGACAGGGGGTTTGGGGAGCGCCATATATTTT
>few|TRBV7-6|-|TRBJ1-1
CASSLKAGWVTEAFF
TGTGCCAGCAGCTTAAAGGCAGGTTGGGTCACTGAAGCTTTCTTT
>-|TRBV27|TRBD1|TRBJ1-5
CASSLKGASEPQHF
TGTGCCAGCAGTTTGAAGGGGGCTTCTGAGCCCCAGCATTTT
>-|TRBV2|-|TRBJ1-3
CASKAGVGNTIYF
TGTGCCAGCAAGGCAGGGGTCGGAAACACCATATATTTT
>-|TRBV10-3|-|TRBJ2-7
CAISPPEVSDYEQYF
TGTGCCATCAGTCCACCGGAGGTGTCGGACTACGAGCAGTACTTC
>-|TRBV11-2|-|TRBJ2-4
CASSLAYGNIQYF
TGTGCCAGCAGCTTAGCGTACGGGAACATTCAGTACTTC
>-|TRBV2|TRBD1|TRBJ1-5
CASRQGLRNQPQHF
TGTGCCAGTCGACAGGGATTACGGAATCAGCCCCAGCATTTT
>-|TRBV7-9|TRBD1|TRBJ2-5
CASSLWTGPGETQYF
TGTGCCAGCAGCCTCTGGACAGGGCCGGGCGAGACCCAGTACTTC
>once|TRBV9|TRBD1|TRBJ2-7
CASSVSPTGVPYEQYF
TGTGCCAGCAGCGTAAGTCCGACAGGGGTCCCCTACGAGCAGTACTTC
>once|TRBV13|-|TRBJ2-7
CASSQTLTSYEQYF
TGTGCCAGCAGCCAGACACTTACCTCCTACGAGCAGTACTTC
>-|TRBV5-1|-|TRBJ2-4
CASSPAAGFKNIQYF
TGCGCCAGCAGCCCGGCTGCAGGGTTCAAAAACATTCAGTACTTC
>few|TRBV25-1|TRBD1|TRBJ2-5
CASNQWGTGRETQYF
TGTGCCAGCAACCAGTGGGGGACAGGGAGAGAGACCCAGTACTTC
>-|TRBV7-9|TRBD1|TRBJ1-2
CASSQTGQHGYTF
TGTGCCAGCTCCCAGACAGGGCAACATGGCTACACCTTC
>-|TRBV28|-|TRBJ1-5
CASSLLPGNQPQHF
TGTGCCAGCAGTTTACTCCCGGGAAATCAGCCCCAGCATTTT
>-|TRBV6-5|TRBD2|TRBJ2-7
CASSPSGGTYEQYF
TGTGCCAGCAGTCCTTCGGGAGGTACCTACGAGCAGTACTTC
>-|TRBV6-5|-|TRBJ1-2
CASSPDTAPGYGYTF
TGTGCCAGCAGCCCTGATACAGCACCCGGCTATGGCTACACCTTC
>-|TRBV6-5|TRBD1|TRBJ2-7
CASSYGSGGIYEQYF
TGTGCCAGCAGTTACGGGTCAGGGGGCATATACGAGCAGTACTTC
>few|TRBV2|-|TRBJ2-2
CASSGNGASFTGELFF
TGTGCCAGCAGTGGGAATGGGGCAAGCTTCACCGGGGAGCTGTTTTTT
>-|TRBV5-1|-|TRBJ1-1
CASSLDRAVTGTEAFF
TGCGCCAGCAGCTTGGACAGGGCCGTAACGGGCACTGAAGCTTTCTTT
>few|TRBV5-6|TRBD2|TRBJ2-7
CASTHFRLAGPYEQYF
TGTGCCAGCACCCACTTCCGACTAGCTGGCCCCTACGAGCAGTACTTC
>-|TRBV6-5|-|TRBJ1-3
CASSQLPGNTIYF
TGTGCCAGCAGCCAACTGCCTGGAAACACCATATATTTT
>-|TRBV13|TRBD2|TRBJ2-2
CASSSLAGGPYGELFF
TGTGCCAGCAGCTCCCTAGCGGGAGGGCCTTACGGGGAGCTGTTTTTT
>-|TRBV2|TRBD1|TRBJ2-3
CASSRDRGTDTQYF
TGTGCCAGCTCCCGGGACAGGGGCACAGATACGCAGTATTTT
>few|TRBV4-3|TRBD1|TRBJ2-7
CASSQERGQGSSEQYF
TGCGCCAGCAGCCAAGAGAGGGGACAGGGATCCTCCGAGCAGTACTTC
>-|TRBV28|-|TRBJ2-5
CASTRPWQGETQYF
TGTGCCAGCACCAGACCGTGGCAGGGCGAGACCCAGTACTTC
>-|TRBV19|TRBD1|TRBJ1-1
CASSMSGTGETEAFF
TGTGCCAGTAGTATGTCCGGGACAGGGGAAACTGAAGCTTTCTTT
>-|TRBV28|TRBD2|TRBJ2-7
CASRTAGTSYEQYF
TGTGCCAGCAGAACAGCGGGGACGTCCTACGAGCAGTACTTC
>-|TRBV6-5|TRBD1|TRBJ2-1
CASSYFPGQGAGEQFF
TGTGCCAGCAGTTACTTTCCGGGACAGGGGGCCGGTGAGCAGTTCTTC
>-|TRBV7-2|-|TRBJ1-2
CASSYSGFGYTF
TGTGCCAGCAGCTATTCAGGATTTGGCTACACCTTC
>-|TRBV6-4|-|TRBJ2-3
CASSAGETTDTQYF
TGTGCCAGCAGTGCGGGGGAGACCACAGATACGCAGTATTTT
>-|TRBV19|TRBD1|TRBJ2-7
CASSTTGQRVSYEQYF
TGTGCCAGTAGTACCACGGGACAGAGGGTCTCCTACGAGCAGTACTTC
>-|TRBV19|TRBD1|TRBJ1-6
CASTVSGDRENSPLHF
TGTGCCAGTACCGTATCCGGGGACAGGGAAAATTCACCCCTCCACTTT
>-|TRBV6-4|TRBD1|TRBJ2-2
CASERGRGTGELFF
TGTGCCAGCGAGAGGGGGCGCGGGACCGGGGAGCTGTTTTTT
>-|TRBV7-6|TRBD2|TRBJ2-3
CASSSLAGVFTDTQYF
TGTGCCAGCAGCTCGCTAGCGGGGGTGTTCACAGATACGCAGTATTTT
>-|TRBV6-1|-|TRBJ1-2
CASSGKEALGGYTF
TGTGCCAGCAGTGGGAAGGAGGCCTTGGGGGGCTACACCTTC
>-|TRBV7-2|TRBD1|TRBJ1-2
CASSLSGTGLYGYTF
TGTGCCAGCAGCTTATCCGGGACAGGGCTCTATGGCTACACCTTC
>-|TRBV29-1|-|TRBJ1-2
CADGGGYTF
TGCGCCGACGGGGGAGGCTACACCTTC
>-|TRBV10-3|-|TRBJ2-7
CAISERSSGSEQYF
TGTGCCATCAGTGAACGGTCGTCAGGCAGCGAGCAGTACTTC
>-|TRBV7-8|-|TRBJ1-2
CASSPSSSGFAGYTF
TGTGCCAGCAGCCCATCCTCGAGCGGGTTCGCTGGCTACACCTTC
>once|TRBV6-1|TRBD2|TRBJ2-2
CASSEVFGGVTGELFF
TGTGCCAGCAGTGAAGTTTTCGGGGGGGTCACCGGGGAGCTGTTTTTT
>-|TRBV7-2|-|TRBJ2-5
CASSLAWSGQETQYF
TGTGCCAGCAGCTTAGCTTGGTCAGGGCAAGAGACCCAGTACTTC
>once|TRBV6-5|TRBD1|TRBJ1-2
CASRDRGTNGYTF
TGTGCCAGCAGGGACAGGGGGACAAATGGCTACACCTTC
>-|TRBV27|TRBD2|TRBJ2-3
CASRLAGGPDTQYF
TGTGCCAGCAGGTTAGCGGGGGGGCCAGATACGCAGTATTTT
>-|TRBV19|-|TRBJ1-5
CASSTYGEPQHF
TGTGCCAGTAGCACCTATGGTGAGCCCCAGCATTTT
>-|TRBV6-1|TRBD1|TRBJ1-2
CAILPGQSYGYTF
TGTGCCATCCTGCCGGGACAGTCATATGGCTACACCTTC
>once|TRBV6-4|-|TRBJ1-1
CASSDLGRADMNTEAFF
TGTGCCAGCAGTGACTTGGGCAGGGCCGACATGAACACTGAAGCTTTCTTT
>-|TRBV29-1|TRBD1|TRBJ2-3
CSVVKEGAQVDTQYF
TGCAGCGTGGTTAAAGAGGGGGCGCAGGTAGATACGCAGTATTTT
>-|TRBV4-2|-|TRBJ1-3
CASSQVRGRADTIYF
TGTGCCAGCAGCCAAGTGAGGGGGAGAGCGGACACCATATATTTT
>-|TRBV4-3|TRBD2|TRBJ2-3
CASSQGSSGGASHTQYF
TGCGCCAGCAGCCAAGGATCTAGCGGGGGAGCGTCGCATACGCAGTATTTT
>-|TRBV5-4|TRBD2|TRBJ2-5
CASSLAGTSRPEETQYF
TGTGCCAGCAGCTTGGCCGGGACTAGCAGGCCCGAAGAGACCCAGTACTTC
>-|TRBV10-3|-|TRBJ2-3
CAISESITNGGTDTQYF
TGTGCCATCAGTGAGTCGATTACTAACGGGGGAACAGATACGCAGTATTTT